Listed here are 17 T cell receptor beta chains from one sample, sequenced in a study of blood T cell repertoires in COVID-19. Sequencing used immunoSEQ multiplex PCR; TCRdb keeps in-frame clones, though not all of them. The sample lists around 250,000 clones, approximately 86% occurring once. Sequencing was performed on peripheral blood. Every receptor here comes from a human donor in a cohort sampled during active COVID-19.

This rearrangement joins TRBV5-1 to TRBJ1-6, with D unclear. From germline, CDR1 is SGHRS and CDR2 YFSETQ. The ends were cut back, 0 bases at V and 0 bases at J, with 16 bases in the middle. CDR3 length: 19 residues. The CDR3 region is CASSLAGSPPSSYNSPLHF. DNA for the CDR3: TGCGCCAGCAGCTTGGCCGGGTCACCTCCGAGCTCCTATAATTCACCCCTCCACTTT.

V is TRBV24-1 and J is TRBJ2-7; perhaps TRBD1 as D (5 bases). Germline V gene sequence: CDR1 KGHDR, CDR2 SFDVKD. V lost 0 bases and J 3 bases, leaving 20 bases between the germline ends. The CDR3 has 18 amino acids. The CDR3 sequence: CATSDLGSRQLGFYEQYF. The CDR3 DNA follows: TGTGCCACCAGTGATTTGGGTTCCCGACAGTTGGGTTTCTACGAGCAGTACTTC.

CDR3: CASSQEGGGLAYTF. The CDR3 DNA sequence: TGTGCCAGCAGCCAAGAAGGCGGGGGTTTGGCCTACACCTTC. V and J are TRBV4-2 and TRBJ1-2; D perhaps matches TRBD1 (5 bases). CDR1 is LGHNA and CDR2 is YNFKEQ in the germline V gene. The V end lost 0 bases, the J end lost 10 bases, and 15 bases lay between the germline ends. The CDR3 has 14 residues.

CDR3 amino acids: CASSGFGTGEAFF. In DNA form, the CDR3 reads TGTGCCAGCAGTGGATTTGGTACGGGTGAAGCTTTCTTT. This rearrangement joins TRBV25-1 to TRBJ1-1; D call uncertain. Per germline, CDR1 MGHDK and CDR2 SYGVNS. V was clipped by 4 bases and J by 7 bases, with 13 bases between them. CDR3 length: 13 amino acids. The complete variable domain, with remaining parts taken from reference TRBV25-1 and TRBJ1-1, reads EADIYQTPRYLVIGTGKKITLECSQTMGHDKMYWYQQDPGMELHLIHYSYGVNSTEKGDLSSESTVSRIRTEHFPLTLESARPSHTSQYLCASSGFGTGEAFFGQGTRLTVV.

This clone has more than one count but fewer than ten. The gene calls are TRBV6-2 or TRBV6-3 and TRBJ2-6, with D possibly being TRBD1 (5 bases). Germline-derived CDR1 and CDR2 are MNHEY and SVGEGT. V was trimmed by 6 bases and J by 0 bases, leaving 18 bases between them. The CDR3 has 18 amino acids. The CDR3 region has the DNA TGTGCCAGCAGCTCGTACCGCAGGGTTAGCTCTGGGGCCAACGTCCTGACTTTC. It encodes CASSSYRRVSSGANVLTF.

The rearrangement joins TRBV11-2 to TRBJ2-1; tentatively, D is TRBD1 (6 bases). This CDR3 region has 17 residues. Germline CDR1 is SGHAT and CDR2 is FQNNGV. Between the trimmed V and J ends, which lost 8 bases and 0 bases, there was a span of 20 bases. The CDR3: CASRPGRGGSSYNEQFF. CDR3 DNA sequence: TGTGCCAGCCGGCCGGGGAGAGGGGGAAGCTCCTACAATGAGCAGTTCTTC.

This chain uses TRBV24-1 with TRBJ2-1; 10 bases align to TRBD2. Germline CDR1 reads KGHDR; CDR2 reads SFDVKD. The CDR3 spans 15 residues. V lost 9 bases and J lost 3; bases outside the gene matches: 7. For the CDR3, the DNA is TGTGCCACCCCCCTACTAGCGGGGAGCTACAATGAGCAGTTCTTC. Its translation: CATPLLAGSYNEQFF.

This clone was detected only once. The gene calls are TRBV19 and TRBJ1-1, with a weak D call TRBD1 (6 bases). The ends were cut back, 6 bases at V and 4 bases at J, with 21 bases in the middle. There are 16 residues in the CDR3. Germline V gene sequence: CDR1 LNHDA, CDR2 SQIVND (reference sequence). This chain's CDR3 is CASRLGGQGVSTEAFF. CDR3 DNA: TGTGCCAGTAGGCTCGGGGGGCAGGGTGTAAGCACTGAAGCTTTCTTT.

The rearrangement uses TRBV7-9 and TRBJ2-7; D is undetermined. Trimming took 8 bases from V and 8 from J, leaving 19 bases between them. Per the germline V gene, CDR1 is SEHNR and CDR2 is FQNEAQ (reference sequence). This CDR3 is built from 13 residues. The CDR3, as DNA: TGTGCCAGCCTATCATCCCCTCCTACGAAGCAGTACTTC. Translated: CASLSSPPTKQYF.

This chain connects TRBV20-1 to TRBJ2-7; TRBD2 matches 10 bases. The junction had 5 bases not matched to a gene; V was cut back by 3 bases and J by 6 bases. CDR1 is DFQATT and CDR2 is SNEGSKA in the germline V gene (reference sequence). There are 13 residues in the CDR3. The CDR3 protein is CSASPSGSSEQYF. As DNA, the CDR3 is TGCAGTGCTAGTCCTAGCGGGAGCTCCGAGCAGTACTTC.

A few counts support this clone. The chain recombines TRBV11-2 with TRBJ2-7; D perhaps matches TRBD2 (6 bases). This CDR3 region has 14 residues. The V and J ends lost 2 bases and 3 bases respectively, with 11 bases between them. Germline V CDR1 and CDR2: SGHAT, FQNNGV. CDR3 protein: CASSLFGGNYEQYF. For the CDR3, the DNA is TGTGCCAGCAGCTTATTTGGAGGGAACTACGAGCAGTACTTC.

V usage is TRBV24-1 and J usage is TRBJ2-1; the D gene is possibly TRBD2 (6 bases). This CDR3 has 16 amino acids. Germline V gene sequence: CDR1 KGHDR, CDR2 SFDVKD. V lost 5 bases to trimming and J lost 2 bases, with 15 bases between them. The CDR3 coding sequence is TGTGCCACCAGTGGACCGGGGGAGTTCACCTACAATGAGCAGTTCTTC. The encoded protein is CATSGPGEFTYNEQFF.

This rearrangement joins TRBV7-3 to TRBJ2-5; 8 nucleotides match TRBD2. This CDR3 comprises 16 residues. Germline V gene data show CDR1 as SGHTA and CDR2 as FQGTGA. The ends lost 5 bases at V and 4 bases at J; junction bases unmatched: 12. The CDR3 DNA follows: TGTGCCAGCAGCGCAGGGACTAGTCGCAGGAGAGAGACCCAGTACTTC. It codes for CASSAGTSRRRETQYF.

The chain employs TRBV27 and TRBJ2-5; 8 positions agree with TRBD1. This CDR3 region has 15 residues. The germline gives CDR1 MNHEY, CDR2 SMNVEV (reference sequence). The V gene end was trimmed by 2 bases and the J gene end by 4 bases; junction bases not matched to a gene: 6. The CDR3 bases are TGTGCCAGCAGTTTAGGGGCAGGGGGCGGAGAGACCCAGTACTTC. Its protein product is CASSLGAGGGETQYF.

About this clone: This sample also contains other DNA sequences that code for the same CDR3. The chain is built from TRBV19 and TRBJ2-7, with D uncertain. The CDR3 loop spans 12 amino acids. The V gene's germline CDR1 is LNHDA and CDR2 SQIVND (reference sequence). V was shortened by 3 bases and J by 3 bases, with 6 bases between the two germline ends. The chain's CDR3 is CASSIPGYEQYF. The CDR3 nucleotides are TGTGCCAGTAGTATTCCGGGCTACGAGCAGTACTTC.

The chain recombines TRBV6-2 or TRBV6-3 with TRBJ1-1; D is unresolved. Germline CDR1 and CDR2: MNHEY and SVGEGT. Trimming left V 6 bases short and J 5 bases short, with 13 bases between. This CDR3 has 13 amino acids. CDR3 residues: CASSDDYLTEAFF. The CDR3 DNA is TGTGCCAGCAGCGACGACTATTTAACTGAAGCTTTCTTT.

J is TRBJ1-2 and V is TRBV29-1; D is perhaps TRBD1 (5 bases). The CDR3 loop spans 15 amino acids. Per germline, CDR1 SQVTM and CDR2 ANQGSEA. Trimming pared 7 bases from V and 7 bases from J, leaving 25 bases between. CDR3 sequence (DNA): TGCAGCGCCCAGGGACTAGGGTGGGAAGAGGGTGGCTACACCTTC. The encoded protein is CSAQGLGWEEGGYTF.